This T cell receptor (beta chain) was sequenced for a study of regulatory T cells in long-lasting Graves disease. Stated time point: newly diagnosed GD, antithyroid drugs for less than 3 months. Extracted PBMC RNA gave rise to the TCR library. iRepertoire HTBI primers and Arm-PCR of CDR3 regions built TCR beta libraries. Each CDR3 protein is one row after TCRdb ran MiXCR on the multiplex PCR reads. The data hold a few hundred thousand distinct CDR3 sequences, with around 15% observed a single time. The V segment lost 4 bases and the J segment 8 bases; nucleotides outside the gene matches: 9. This CDR3 contains 15 residues. The germline gives CDR1 SEHNR, CDR2 FQNEAQ (reference sequence). This sample also belongs to another study, concerning T cells in Graves' hyperthyroidism and ophthalmopathy.

Specimen: peripheral blood mononuclear cells (PBMCs), collected at new diagnosis, from a patient treated with antithyroid drugs. This TCR was sampled from a woman between 45 and 65 years old with Graves disease. The chain recombines TRBV7-9 with TRBJ2-1; 9 positions agree with TRBD2. CDR3 sequence: CASSSGGRAKHEQFF. For the CDR3, the DNA is TGTGCCAGCAGCTCGGGCGGGAGGGCCAAGCATGAGCAGTTCTTC.